These T cell receptor beta chains were read from a single sample in a study of blood T cell repertoires in COVID-19. Using immunoSEQ multiplex PCR, the repertoire was profiled, and TCRdb retains in-frame clones only, with some absent. The profile covers 140,000 or so clones, with around 80% appearing a single time and roughly 5.3% taken by the ten largest. Sample: peripheral blood. The receptors shown here come from a woman between 45 and 60 years old with acute or convalescent COVID-19. CDR3s include the opening cysteine and the closing phenylalanine or tryptophan. A D gene is named only where the DNA matches it firmly. Rows give clone size only sometimes, using once, few, many, or a class for an expanded clone.

V gene,clone size,J gene,D gene,CDR3 DNA,CDR3 protein
TRBV9,NA,TRBJ2-1,NA,TGTGCCAGCAGCCCCCAAGGGGGGGATTTGTACAATGAGCAGTTCTTC,CASSPQGGDLYNEQFF
TRBV7-2,NA,TRBJ2-1,TRBD2,TGTGCCAGCAGCTTAGTTGGCCTAGCGGGGGCCCCACCTTCCGATGAGCAGTTCTTC,CASSLVGLAGAPPSDEQFF
TRBV27,NA,TRBJ1-4,TRBD1,TGTGCCAGCAGGCTCGGGACAGTCGAGACTAATGAAAAACTGTTTTTT,CASRLGTVETNEKLFF
TRBV28,NA,TRBJ1-1,NA,TGTGCCAGCAACTTGGGGGGACGAAGGGGATTGAACACTGAAGCTTTCTTT,CASNLGGRRGLNTEAFF
TRBV4-2,NA,TRBJ1-4,NA,TGTGCCAGCAGCCAAGATTGGGGCCTTGCTAATGAAAAACTGTTTTTT,CASSQDWGLANEKLFF
TRBV14,NA,TRBJ2-5,NA,TGTGCCAGCAGCCAGACTCGGGAGACCCAGTACTTC,CASSQTRETQYF
TRBV19,NA,TRBJ1-4,TRBD1,TGTGCCAGTAGGGACGACAGGGGATGGAGTGAAAAACTGTTTTTT,CASRDDRGWSEKLFF
TRBV6-5,NA,TRBJ1-3,NA,TGTGCCAGCAGCTCTCAGGGAAACACCATATATTTT,CASSSQGNTIYF
TRBV4-3,NA,TRBJ1-2,TRBD1,TGCGCCAGCAGCCAAGATGGGACAGGGATACACTATGGCTACACCTTC,CASSQDGTGIHYGYTF
TRBV7-8,NA,TRBJ2-1,TRBD2,TGTGCCAGCAGCATCAGGGAGCGGGGTAATACGAACAATGAGCAGTTCTTC,CASSIRERGNTNNEQFF
TRBV19,NA,TRBJ1-3,NA,TGTGCCAGTAGGCGGGCCTCTGGAAACACCATATATTTT,CASRRASGNTIYF
TRBV6-1,NA,TRBJ1-3,NA,TGTGCCAGCAGTGGACCGGGATCATCCTCTGGAAACACCATATATTTT,CASSGPGSSSGNTIYF
TRBV7-6,NA,TRBJ1-3,NA,TGTGCCAGCAGTCCCCCCATCCAGACAGGTGGAAACACCATATATTTT,CASSPPIQTGGNTIYF
TRBV6-5,NA,TRBJ2-3,NA,TGTGCCAGCAGTCAGGCTGCGATCGGAGATACGCAGTATTTT,CASSQAAIGDTQYF
TRBV6-5,NA,TRBJ1-3,NA,TGTGCCAGCAGTCCTTTACTAGGAAACACCATATATTTT,CASSPLLGNTIYF
TRBV7-6,NA,TRBJ2-7,NA,TGTGCCAGCAGCTCCGAGGCCGCCTCCTACGAGCAGTACTTC,CASSSEAASYEQYF
TRBV5-1,NA,TRBJ2-7,NA,TGCGCCAGCAGCCCTGACAAAAGGAACCTCGAGCAGTACTTC,CASSPDKRNLEQYF
TRBV28,NA,TRBJ2-7,TRBD1,TGTGCCAGCAGCCAACCCCAGACAGGGGTATACGAGCAGTACTTC,CASSQPQTGVYEQYF
TRBV5-1,NA,TRBJ1-1,TRBD1,TGCGCCAGCAGCGGGGACAGTATCTCCCGCGGCGTTGAAGCTTTCTTT,CASSGDSISRGVEAFF
TRBV4-3,few,TRBJ1-2,NA,TGCGCCAGCAGCCAGACAGGCTCCAGCTACACCTTC,CASSQTGSSYTF
TRBV9,NA,TRBJ2-1,NA,TGTGCCAGCAGCGTAGCGGGGGAGTTAGGTGAGCAGTTCTTC,CASSVAGELGEQFF
TRBV19,NA,TRBJ2-7,TRBD1,TGTGCCAGTAGTGCGACAGGGACCCCTTCCTACGAGCAGTACTTC,CASSATGTPSYEQYF
TRBV12-3/TRBV12-4,NA,TRBJ2-7,NA,TGTGCCAGCAGCGCCGGAGTGATGGAGCAGTACTTC,CASSAGVMEQYF
TRBV10-3,NA,TRBJ1-5,TRBD1,TGTGCCATCAGTGAATCTGGGACAGGGGGTGATCAGCCCCAGCATTTT,CAISESGTGGDQPQHF
TRBV20-1,once,TRBJ2-5,TRBD2,TGCAGTGCTAGTTCGCTAGCGGAGGGAGAGACCCAGTACTTC,CSASSLAEGETQYF
TRBV7-8,NA,TRBJ1-3,NA,TGTGCCAGCAGACCGGGTTCTTCTGGAAACACCATATATTTT,CASRPGSSGNTIYF
TRBV19,few,TRBJ2-1,TRBD1,TGTGCCAGTAGTCCCAGGCCAGGGGGTGAGCAGTTCTTC,CASSPRPGGEQFF
TRBV27,NA,TRBJ1-1,NA,TGTGCCAGCAGTTGGGGGGGCCGTACTGAAGCTTTCTTT,CASSWGGRTEAFF
TRBV12-3/TRBV12-4,NA,TRBJ2-3,NA,TGTGCCAGCAGTTCCACTTCCGATACGCAGTATTTT,CASSSTSDTQYF
TRBV5-5,NA,TRBJ1-3,TRBD1,TGTGCCAGCAGCTGGACAGGGGTCAAGGGAAACACCATATATTTT,CASSWTGVKGNTIYF
TRBV19,NA,TRBJ1-5,NA,TGTGCCACCGCGGGACCCCCGGCCCAGCCCCAGCATTTT,CATAGPPAQPQHF
TRBV7-9,NA,TRBJ1-3,NA,TGTGCCAGCAGTTCGAGTGAGGGATCCTCTGGAAACACCATATATTTT,CASSSSEGSSGNTIYF
TRBV19,NA,TRBJ2-3,TRBD1,TGTGCCAGTAGTCACAGGGGGCTCATAGATACGCAGTATTTT,CASSHRGLIDTQYF
TRBV25-1,NA,TRBJ1-2,TRBD1,TGTGCCAGCAGTGCTCTCGCGGGACAGGGGAGGGGTAGCTACACCTTC,CASSALAGQGRGSYTF
TRBV2,NA,TRBJ1-1,NA,TGTGCCAGCAAGAGGGGGACGTACACTGAAGCTTTCTTT,CASKRGTYTEAFF
TRBV4-3,NA,TRBJ2-1,NA,TGCGCCAGCAGCCAATCGGCTAGCGAACAGTACAATGAGCAGTTCTTC,CASSQSASEQYNEQFF
TRBV5-5,NA,TRBJ2-7,NA,TGTGCCACCACCGGGAGCTACGAGCAGTACTTC,CATTGSYEQYF
TRBV27,NA,TRBJ1-6,NA,TGTGCCAGCAGCCTCCCCTCTAGCTCCTATAATTCACCCCTCCACTTT,CASSLPSSSYNSPLHF
TRBV7-2,NA,TRBJ1-6,NA,TGTGCCAGCAGCTTAGCGGTTCAGGGAGGCAATTCACCCCTCCACTTT,CASSLAVQGGNSPLHF
TRBV5-4,NA,TRBJ1-2,NA,TGTGCCAGCAGCCGGGGGGAGGGTCCTACTAACTATGGCTACACCTTC,CASSRGEGPTNYGYTF
TRBV7-6,NA,TRBJ1-4,NA,TGTGCCAGCAGCTTAGGGGTTTCGGGTGCGTCTAATGAAAAACTGTTTTTT,CASSLGVSGASNEKLFF
TRBV7-2,few,TRBJ1-3,NA,TGTGCCAGCAGCCCGGGAGGGGTCTCTGGAAACACCATATATTTT,CASSPGGVSGNTIYF
TRBV7-8,once,TRBJ2-7,NA,TGTGCCAGCAGCGGGGGACTTCGCTACGAGCAGTACTTC,CASSGGLRYEQYF
TRBV24-1,NA,TRBJ1-2,NA,TGTGCCACCAGTGATTCGGTGTCTAACTATGGCTACACCTTC,CATSDSVSNYGYTF
TRBV7-9,medium-sized,TRBJ1-5,TRBD1,TGTGCCAGCAGCCGGGACAGGGAGGTTCAGCCCCAGCATTTT,CASSRDREVQPQHF
TRBV5-1,once,TRBJ1-6,NA,TGCGCCAGCAGCAAAGACAGAGACTCTAATTCACCCCTCCACTTT,CASSKDRDSNSPLHF